Below, 5 T cell receptor beta chains from the same sample are listed, as sequenced in a study of OX40 agonist ivuxolimab in advanced cancers. Only in-frame clones appear in the TCRdb table, and some are missing; sequencing was by immunoSEQ multiplex PCR. The table shows approximately 84,000 clones, with around nine tenths occurring only once. This material consisted of CD4+ or CD8+ T cells sorted from blood, taken in a trial of the OX40 agonist ivuxolimab. These receptors came from an adult with an advanced solid tumor such as melanoma, head and neck, liver or kidney cancer.

The chain uses TRBV28 and TRBJ2-5, with 8 bases lining up with TRBD1. V was clipped by 6 bases and J by 7 bases; unmatched bases: 7. CDR1 is MDHEN and CDR2 is SYDVKM in the germline V gene. The CDR3 length is 13 residues. The CDR3 region has the DNA TGTGCCAGCAGGGGGACAGGTAGAGGGACCCAGTACTTC. Its translation: CASRGTGRGTQYF.

This sequence joins TRBV5-8 and TRBJ1-4; 7 bases match TRBD1. The V segment lost 4 bases and the J segment 8 bases; nucleotides outside the gene matches: 8. The V gene's germline CDR1 is SGHTS and CDR2 YDEGEE. This CDR3 region has 14 residues. CDR3 coding DNA: TGTGCCAGCAGCCGAGACAGGGAACAGGAAAAACTGTTTTTT. Translation gives CASSRDREQEKLFF.

The V gene is TRBV25-1, the J gene TRBJ1-1; 7 bases are shared with TRBD1. Losses at the gene ends were 4 bases for V and 10 bases for J; bases not matched to a gene: 12. In germline, CDR1 is MGHDK, CDR2 SYGVNS. The CDR3 consists of 14 residues. CDR3: CASSAPRQGVSAFF. DNA for the CDR3: TGTGCCAGCAGTGCCCCCCGACAGGGAGTGTCAGCTTTCTTT.

The V and J genes are TRBV28 and TRBJ2-6; 12 bases match TRBD1. The ends lost 4 bases at V and 8 bases at J; junction bases unmatched: 6. This CDR3 spans 16 amino acids. Germline values: CDR1 MDHEN, CDR2 SYDVKM. The CDR3 DNA sequence: TGTGCCAGCAGTTCCGTGGGACAGGGGGCCTCCAACGTCCTGACTTTC. This codes for CASSSVGQGASNVLTF.

The rearrangement links TRBV6-5 to TRBJ1-3; D ambiguous. Germline values: CDR1 MNHEY, CDR2 SVGAGI. V gave up 6 bases and J gave up 8 bases, with 11 bases separating them. This CDR3 has 12 residues. This chain's CDR3 is CASRWAGDTIYF. In DNA form, the CDR3 reads TGTGCCAGCAGATGGGCTGGGGACACCATATATTTT.